These T cell receptor beta chains were read from a single sample in a study of shared T cell receptors in the human thymus. TCRdb's table, derived via immunoSEQ multiplex PCR, lists solely in-frame clones and lacks some. The table has 550,000 to 800,000 clones, roughly 85% seen once. Separately, the same data were catalogued under a study of human thymus T cells.

The sequenced material came from thymocytes. The receptors were gathered from a girl less than two years old with a congenital heart defect. CDR3s include the opening cysteine and the closing phenylalanine or tryptophan. The D gene is left open where the match is weak. A clone size is listed for some rows: how often the clone was seen (once, few, many), or a class if it is expanded.

CDR3: CASSLVRTGGRVYGYTF; DNA: TGCGCCAGCAGCTTGGTTCGGACAGGGGGCCGGGTGTATGGCTACACCTTC; size: once; V: TRBV5-1; J: TRBJ1-2; D: TRBD1
CDR3: CASSLDRGRDGAYGYTF; DNA: TGTGCCAGCAGCTTGGACAGGGGCAGGGATGGTGCCTATGGCTACACCTTC; size: -; V: TRBV7-9; J: TRBJ1-2; D: TRBD1
CDR3: CAPRPLLEQYF; DNA: TGTGCCCCCCGCCCCTTACTCGAGCAGTACTTC; size: -; V: TRBV9; J: TRBJ2-7; D: -
CDR3: CASSLQRGIGVHKLF; DNA: TGTGCCAGCAGCTTACAAAGGGGGATCGGCGTCCACAAATTATTC; size: -; V: TRBV7-8; J: TRBJ1-2; D: -
CDR3: CASSLLEQAGKDGYTF; DNA: TGTGCCAGCAGCTTGCTGGAACAGGCCGGTAAGGATGGCTACACCTTC; size: -; V: TRBV5-5; J: TRBJ1-2; D: -
CDR3: CSASSRGARFF; DNA: TGCAGTGCTAGCTCCCGGGGGGCGAGGTTCTTC; size: -; V: TRBV20-1; J: TRBJ2-1; D: -
CDR3: CASSTKRGGLVNEQFF; DNA: TGTGCCAGCAGCACCAAGCGGGGGGGCCTGGTAAATGAGCAGTTCTTC; size: -; V: TRBV5-6; J: TRBJ2-1; D: TRBD2
CDR3: CASSLPSGTDSYEQYF; DNA: TGTGCCAGCAGCTTACCGTCCGGGACAGACTCCTACGAGCAGTACTTC; size: once; V: TRBV5-5; J: TRBJ2-7; D: TRBD1
CDR3: CSVVGRGNQETQYF; DNA: TGCAGCGTTGTGGGGCGGGGGAACCAAGAGACCCAGTACTTC; size: -; V: TRBV29-1; J: TRBJ2-5; D: TRBD2
CDR3: CASSETLPRDRWGFYGYTF; DNA: TGTGCCAGCAGTGAAACCCTACCCCGGGACAGGTGGGGGTTCTATGGCTACACCTTC; size: -; V: TRBV2; J: TRBJ1-2; D: TRBD1
CDR3: CASSGEVHTDTQYF; DNA: TGTGCCAGCAGTGGCGAGGTCCACACAGATACGCAGTATTTT; size: -; V: TRBV6-1; J: TRBJ2-3; D: -
CDR3: CASSRFWGREETQYF; DNA: TGCGCCAGCAGCCGGTTCTGGGGGAGGGAAGAGACCCAGTACTTC; size: -; V: TRBV4-3; J: TRBJ2-5; D: TRBD2
CDR3: CASSLRGMNTEAFF; DNA: TGTGCCAGCAGCTTAAGGGGGATGAACACTGAAGCTTTCTTT; size: few; V: TRBV7-9; J: TRBJ1-1; D: -
CDR3: CASSPQGLEQETQYF; DNA: TGTGCCAGCAGCCCCCAGGGACTAGAGCAAGAGACCCAGTACTTC; size: -; V: TRBV27; J: TRBJ2-5; D: TRBD2
CDR3: CASSRYDRDSNYEQYF; DNA: TGTGCCAGCAGCCGATATGATCGGGACAGTAACTACGAGCAGTACTTC; size: few; V: TRBV9; J: TRBJ2-7; D: TRBD1
CDR3: CAWSGTGTDTQYF; DNA: TGTGCCTGGAGTGGAACTGGCACAGATACGCAGTATTTT; size: -; V: TRBV30; J: TRBJ2-3; D: -
CDR3: CSVAPGVGGDQETQYF; DNA: TGCAGCGTTGCTCCTGGGGTGGGGGGGGATCAAGAGACCCAGTACTTC; size: -; V: TRBV29-1; J: TRBJ2-5; D: TRBD2
CDR3: CASSPHNRHSSGANVLTF; DNA: TGTGCCAGCAGCCCTCATAACCGACATAGCTCTGGGGCCAACGTCCTGACTTTC; size: few; V: TRBV7-2; J: TRBJ2-6; D: -
CDR3: CASSQRRDRGGLSYGYTF; DNA: TGCGCCAGCAGCCAGCGCCGGGACAGGGGGGGTTTAAGCTATGGCTACACCTTC; size: -; V: TRBV4-1; J: TRBJ1-2; D: TRBD1
CDR3: CASSSPGHTNYGYTF; DNA: TGTGCCAGCAGCTCACCGGGACACACCAACTATGGCTACACCTTC; size: once; V: TRBV11-1; J: TRBJ1-2; D: -
CDR3: CASSLWGGGRTTEAFF; DNA: TGCGCCAGCAGCTTGTGGGGGGGTGGCAGAACAACTGAAGCTTTCTTT; size: -; V: TRBV5-1; J: TRBJ1-1; D: -
CDR3: CASSQVHRGLVKNIQYF; DNA: TGCGCCAGCAGCCAAGTTCATCGGGGGTTGGTCAAAAACATTCAGTACTTC; size: -; V: TRBV4-1; J: TRBJ2-4; D: -
CDR3: CASSGGGTDYSYTF; DNA: TGTGCCAGCAGTGGGGGGGGGACGGACTATAGCTACACCTTC; size: -; V: TRBV6-1; J: TRBJ1-2; D: -
CDR3: CASSPEDHRGTDTQYF; DNA: TGTGCCAGCAGCCCCGAGGACCATAGGGGGACAGATACGCAGTATTTT; size: few; V: TRBV7-9; J: TRBJ2-3; D: -
CDR3: CASSEAWGGYGYTF; DNA: TGTGCCAGCAGTGAAGCGTGGGGGGGATATGGCTACACCTTC; size: -; V: TRBV6-1; J: TRBJ1-2; D: -
CDR3: CASSDSLSDTLSYNEQFF; DNA: TGTGCCAGCAGTGACTCTTTAAGCGATACTTTATCCTACAATGAGCAGTTCTTC; size: -; V: TRBV6-4; J: TRBJ2-1; D: -
CDR3: CASTNTDRTNTEAFF; DNA: TGTGCCAGCACCAATACTGACAGGACGAACACTGAAGCTTTCTTT; size: -; V: TRBV28; J: TRBJ1-1; D: -
CDR3: CASSPIQTGLANYGYTF; DNA: TGTGCCAGCAGCCCAATACAGACAGGACTAGCTAACTATGGCTACACCTTC; size: -; V: TRBV7-9; J: TRBJ1-2; D: -
CDR3: CATSRSHRGRYEQYF; DNA: TGTGCCACCAGCAGATCCCACAGGGGAAGGTACGAGCAGTACTTC; size: -; V: TRBV15; J: TRBJ2-7; D: TRBD1
CDR3: CASSLVRTGHNEKLFF; DNA: TGTGCCAGCAGCTTAGTAAGGACAGGTCATAATGAAAAACTGTTTTTT; size: -; V: TRBV11-2; J: TRBJ1-4; D: TRBD1
CDR3: CASSLEIPGQENEKLFF; DNA: TGTGCCAGCAGCTTAGAAATCCCGGGACAGGAAAATGAAAAACTGTTTTTT; size: -; V: TRBV7-9; J: TRBJ1-4; D: TRBD1
CDR3: CASSIGGGQDTQYF; DNA: TGTGCCAGTAGTATAGGCGGGGGGCAAGATACGCAGTATTTT; size: -; V: TRBV19; J: TRBJ2-3; D: TRBD2
CDR3: CASSLWTAYGYTF; DNA: TGCGCCAGCAGCTTGTGGACAGCCTATGGCTACACCTTC; size: few; V: TRBV5-1; J: TRBJ1-2; D: -
CDR3: CASSEFRGQMPRGDPHTQYF; DNA: TGTGCCAGCAGTGAATTCCGAGGACAGATGCCTCGGGGGGATCCTCATACGCAGTATTTT; size: few; V: TRBV6-1; J: TRBJ2-3; D: -
CDR3: CASSFDLSVNTEAFF; DNA: TGTGCCAGCAGCTTCGATCTCTCAGTGAACACTGAAGCTTTCTTT; size: -; V: TRBV7-9; J: TRBJ1-1; D: -
CDR3: CSVDLRENTEAFF; DNA: TGCAGCGTTGATCTACGGGAGAACACTGAAGCTTTCTTT; size: -; V: TRBV29-1; J: TRBJ1-1; D: -
CDR3: CAISEGTPTNQPQHF; DNA: TGTGCCATCAGTGAGGGGACACCAACAAATCAGCCCCAGCATTTT; size: -; V: TRBV10-3; J: TRBJ1-5; D: -
CDR3: CASSYSGQGPPIQYF; DNA: TGTGCCAGCAGTTACTCGGGACAGGGGCCCCCAATTCAGTACTTC; size: -; V: TRBV6-6; J: TRBJ2-4; D: TRBD1
CDR3: CASSLTPVQGDHNSPLHF; DNA: TGTGCCAGCAGCTTAACACCGGTACAGGGGGACCATAATTCACCCCTCCACTTT; size: -; V: TRBV7-2; J: TRBJ1-6; D: TRBD1
CDR3: CASSPGGRREKLFF; DNA: TGTGCCAGCAGCCCGGGGGGACGACGGGAAAAACTGTTTTTT; size: -; V: TRBV27; J: TRBJ1-4; D: -
CDR3: CASSVVGTKDNEQFF; DNA: TGTGCCAGCAGCGTAGTTGGGACTAAAGACAATGAGCAGTTCTTC; size: -; V: TRBV9; J: TRBJ2-1; D: TRBD2
CDR3: CASSFSGRGLDFPKNIQYF; DNA: TGTGCCAGCAGTTTTTCGGGCAGGGGGCTCGATTTCCCAAAAAACATTCAGTACTTC; size: -; V: TRBV28; J: TRBJ2-4; D: TRBD1
CDR3: CASSESTSGQRTDTQYF; DNA: TGTGCCAGCAGTGAATCCACATCGGGACAGCGCACAGATACGCAGTATTTT; size: -; V: TRBV6-1; J: TRBJ2-3; D: TRBD1
CDR3: CASSTTGTPYEQYF; DNA: TGTGCCAGTAGTACCACCGGGACACCCTACGAGCAGTACTTC; size: -; V: TRBV19; J: TRBJ2-7; D: -
CDR3: CASSPTVGAFF; DNA: TGTGCCAGCTCACCAACAGTTGGGGCTTTCTTT; size: once; V: TRBV18; J: TRBJ1-1; D: -
CDR3: CASSLGGRNEQFF; DNA: TGTGCCAGCAGCTTAGGAGGCCGGAATGAGCAGTTCTTC; size: -; V: TRBV11-3; J: TRBJ2-1; D: -
CDR3: CASRRTGYDYEQYF; DNA: TGCGCCAGCAGGCGGACAGGCTATGACTACGAGCAGTACTTC; size: -; V: TRBV4-1; J: TRBJ2-7; D: TRBD1
CDR3: CASSQVFAENTEAFF; DNA: TGCGCCAGCAGCCAAGTCTTCGCAGAGAACACTGAAGCTTTCTTT; size: -; V: TRBV4-3; J: TRBJ1-1; D: -
CDR3: CASSYRGLGGFYEQYF; DNA: TGTGCCAGCAGTTATAGGGGTCTAGGTGGTTTCTACGAGCAGTACTTC; size: -; V: TRBV6-5; J: TRBJ2-7; D: -
CDR3: CASSLLSGELFF; DNA: TGTGCCAGCAGCTTGCTTTCCGGGGAGCTGTTTTTT; size: -; V: TRBV5-4; J: TRBJ2-2; D: -
CDR3: CASKQKDRGGGELFF; DNA: TGTGCCAGCAAACAAAAAGACAGGGGTGGCGGGGAGCTGTTTTTT; size: -; V: TRBV5-6; J: TRBJ2-2; D: TRBD1
CDR3: CASSVEEWSSYNEQFF; DNA: TGTGCCAGCAGCGTAGAGGAATGGAGCTCCTACAATGAGCAGTTCTTC; size: -; V: TRBV9; J: TRBJ2-1; D: -
CDR3: CASSQEGQGFYEQYF; DNA: TGCGCCAGCAGCCAAGAAGGACAGGGATTCTACGAGCAGTACTTC; size: -; V: TRBV4-3; J: TRBJ2-7; D: TRBD1
CDR3: CASSLLAGLSRFKLFF; DNA: TGTGCCAGCAGCTTACTAGCGGGGCTCTCACGGTTCAAGCTGTTTTTT; size: -; V: TRBV7-6; J: TRBJ2-2; D: TRBD2
CDR3: CASILLAGGGETQYF; DNA: TGTGCCAGCATTCTCTTAGCGGGGGGAGGAGAGACCCAGTACTTC; size: -; V: TRBV7-2; J: TRBJ2-5; D: TRBD2